This TCR beta chain was recorded in a study of identical twins. Study-level points and caveats: In cord blood, abundant beta clonotypes had fewer insertions; memory showed no trend. For monozygotic twins, models underestimated out-of-frame TCR alpha sharing.

TCRdb re-derived calls from the 5' RACE reads in MiXCR, one entry per CDR3 protein. The table lists about 160,000 distinct CDR3 sequences, roughly 3.2% of them singletons, with 8.1% in the top ten. This clonotype was picked up many times. What it binds is not known. This CDR3 contains 16 residues. The V gene's germline CDR1 is SGHTA and CDR2 FQGNSA. V was cut by 0 bases and J by 1 base, with 11 bases left in between. This sequence joins TRBV7-2 and TRBJ2-3; maybe TRBD2 (6 bases). This clonotype originated in a man between 18 and 29 years old in good health. Sequencing input: memory T cells sorted from blood. CDR3 region: CASSLAPASGTDTQYF. The CDR3 DNA follows: TGTGCCAGCAGCTTAGCGCCGGCTAGCGGCACAGATACGCAGTATTTT.